These 8 T cell receptor beta chains share one sample of origin, sequenced in a study of T cell responses to AZD1222 COVID-19 vaccine. Assay used: immunoSEQ multiplex PCR; TCRdb lists only in-frame clones, some missing. The data hold under 150,000 clones, with roughly 93% observed a single time. The starting material was peripheral blood, obtained 28 days after the second AZD1222 dose. The receptor source for this set is an adult who received the AZD1222 COVID-19 vaccine.

The J gene is TRBJ1-1, the V gene TRBV29-1; no reliable D call. Trimming cost V 4 bases and J 0 bases, with 6 bases left between them. Germline V gene data show CDR1 as SQVTM and CDR2 as ANQGSEA. The CDR3 is 12 residues long. CDR3 sequence: CSVALVNTEAFF. CDR3 DNA: TGCAGCGTTGCCTTAGTGAACACTGAAGCTTTCTTT.

The V and J genes are TRBV9 and TRBJ2-5, with 10 nucleotides matching TRBD2. J lost 5 bases, V lost 5 bases, and 9 bases had no gene match. CDR1 and CDR2 (germline): SGDLS, YYNGEE. The CDR3 covers 15 residues. The DNA for the CDR3 is TGTGCCAGCAGTTCTAGCGGGGGTGATGACGAGACCCAGTACTTC. It translates to CASSSSGGDDETQYF.

This chain uses TRBV27 with TRBJ1-5, with no clear D. CDR3 length: 15 residues. With 1 base removed from V and 2 bases from J, the gap between germline ends came to 9 bases. CDR1 is MNHEY, CDR2 SMNVEV, per germline (reference sequence). CDR3 sequence: CASSLFTTGNQPQHF. As DNA, the CDR3 is TGTGCCAGCAGTTTATTTACGACCGGCAATCAGCCCCAGCATTTT.

The CDR3 region is CASSVSPAGYNEQFF. The CDR3 DNA is TGTGCCAGCAGCGTAAGCCCAGCGGGGTACAATGAGCAGTTCTTC. The chain employs TRBV9 and TRBJ2-1, with 7 positions matching TRBD2. The V and J ends lost 1 base and 4 bases, in that order; junction bases with no gene match: 5. This CDR3 contains 15 residues. CDR1 is SGDLS and CDR2 is YYNGEE in the germline V gene.

The chain has TRBV7-2 and TRBJ1-2; TRBD1 is a possible D gene (5 bases). With 5 bases removed from V and 7 bases from J, the gap between germline ends came to 11 bases. CDR1 and CDR2 (germline): SGHTA, FQGNSA. The CDR3 is 12 residues long. CDR3: CASSLSGGGYTF. The CDR3 DNA follows: TGTGCCAGCAGCCTAAGTGGGGGTGGCTACACCTTC.

CDR3 DNA sequence: TGTGCCAGCAGCTTAGGTGACAAACTGTTTTTT. Amino acids: CASSLGDKLFF. The chain recombines TRBV7-9 with TRBJ1-4; D not certain. CDR1 and CDR2 from the germline V gene are SEHNR and FQNEAQ (reference sequence). The CDR3 consists of 11 residues. V was trimmed by 1 base and J by 11 bases, leaving 5 bases between them.

This chain uses TRBV4-1 with TRBJ1-1, with a possible D match to TRBD1 (5 bases). V was cut by 8 bases and J by 3 bases, with 16 bases left in between. The CDR3 is made up of 14 amino acids. CDR1 and CDR2 from the germline V gene are MGHRA and YSYEKL. The CDR3 loop is CASGQMGPDTEAFF. The CDR3 DNA follows: TGCGCCAGCGGTCAGATGGGGCCGGACACTGAAGCTTTCTTT.

This chain links TRBV7-9 with TRBJ1-1; no reliable D call. The CDR3 extends over 12 amino acids. The V and J ends lost 5 bases and 0 bases respectively, with 4 bases between them. Looked up from germline, CDR1 is SEHNR and CDR2 is FQNEAQ (reference sequence). The CDR3 coding sequence is TGTGCCAGCAGCATAATGAACACTGAAGCTTTCTTT. The encoded protein is CASSIMNTEAFF.